This T cell receptor beta chain was captured by sequencing in a study of response to subunit inactivated influenza vaccine. Study results and limitations: Researchers suggested that each seasonal influenza vaccination recruits few new T cells.

TCRdb fed the RT-PCR reads into MiXCR, producing one record per CDR3 protein. This table has roughly 650,000 distinct CDR3 sequences, 11% to 15% appearing once. CDR3 length equals 14 residues. Germline trimming cut 8 bases from V and 5 bases from J; bases unmatched to any gene: 3. CDR1 is GTSNPN, CDR2 SVGIG, per germline (reference sequence). This clonotype was seen a few times. Its cognate antigen is unknown. The chain combines TRBV30 with TRBJ2-2; 15 bases align to TRBD2. The receptor was isolated from a man over 45 who received an inactivated influenza vaccine. The material sequenced was PBMCs from blood, taken 14 days before vaccination. CDR3: CALGLAGGTGELFF. The CDR3 coding sequence is TGTGCCCTGGGACTAGCGGGAGGTACCGGGGAGCTGTTTTTT.